Each of the 32 T cell receptor beta chains below was sequenced from the same sample in a study of T cell repertoires in cytomegalovirus infection. TCRdb reprocessed the reads with MiXCR, giving one entry per CDR3 protein. Of around 770,000 distinct CDR3 sequences listed, under 35% are singletons. These receptors lack a known antigen. The sample here was cultured CD8+ T cells from PBMCs, taken from culture after CMV antigen stimulation. The receptors stem from a human donor in good health (CMV status not recorded). Some clones in this sample may be carry-over from other donors' samples.

This clonotype was seen ten or more times. The chain employs TRBV6-1 and TRBJ1-1; 7 bases agree with TRBD1. This CDR3 has 11 amino acids. V was pared by 7 bases and J by 5 bases, with 1 base of the junction left unmatched. Germline lookup yields CDR1 MNHNS and CDR2 SASEGT. The CDR3, as DNA: TGTGCCAGCACCAGGGGGACTGAAGCTTTCTTT. Amino acids: CASTRGTEAFF.

The rearrangement uses TRBV5-5 and TRBJ2-1; D ambiguous. The length of the CDR3 is 15 residues. Germline V gene data show CDR1 as SGHKS and CDR2 as YYEKEE (reference sequence). With 1 base removed from V and 7 bases from J, the gap between germline ends came to 15 bases. CDR3: CASSLSVYRVNEQFF. CDR3 in DNA: TGTGCCAGCAGCTTGAGTGTATACCGGGTTAATGAGCAGTTCTTC.

This clonotype was seen many times. This chain uses TRBV19 with TRBJ2-1; TRBD1 matches at 7 bases. Germline V gives CDR1 LNHDA, CDR2 SQIVND (reference sequence). The CDR3 spans 16 residues. V trimming: 5 bases; J trimming: 0 bases; junction bases outside the gene matches: 7. CDR3 amino acids: CASSPQSGGSYNEQFF. CDR3 in DNA: TGTGCCAGTAGTCCCCAATCAGGGGGCTCCTACAATGAGCAGTTCTTC.

The chain has TRBV27 and TRBJ2-7; possibly TRBD1 or TRBD2 for D (6 bases each). The CDR3 length is 18 residues. The germline V gene has CDR1 MNHEY and CDR2 SMNVEV (reference sequence). V gave up 2 bases and J gave up 3 bases, with 23 bases separating them. This CDR3 reads CASSLSRGRGLPHYEQYF. CDR3 in DNA: TGTGCCAGCAGTTTAAGTCGGGGGCGCGGGTTACCTCACTACGAGCAGTACTTC.

This clonotype occurred a few times. V and J are TRBV5-5 and TRBJ1-1; maybe TRBD1 (5 bases). Trimming left V 4 bases short and J 5 bases short, with 18 bases between. The CDR3 is 15 amino acids. The germline V gene encodes CDR1 SGHKS and CDR2 YYEKEE (reference sequence). CDR3 coding DNA: TGTGCCAGCAGCCCTATGTACGGGGAGGGGACTGAAGCTTTCTTT. Its translation is CASSPMYGEGTEAFF.

This clonotype was found a few times. The gene calls are TRBV11-2 and TRBJ2-3; D is uncertain. CDR3 size: 16 residues. Looked up from germline, CDR1 is SGHAT and CDR2 is FQNNGV. V lost 2 bases, J lost 4 bases, and 16 bases lay in between. The CDR3 region is CASSLRRLQPSDTQYF. The CDR3 DNA follows: TGTGCCAGCAGCTTAAGACGCCTCCAGCCCTCAGATACGCAGTATTTT.

This clonotype was seen repeatedly, ten times or more. The rearrangement links TRBV7-2 to TRBJ1-5, with a possible D match to TRBD1 (5 bases). V lost 2 bases, J lost 4 bases, and 12 bases lay in between. This CDR3 has 15 residues. In germline, CDR1 is SGHTA, CDR2 FQGNSA. This CDR3 is CASSLRKGTNQPQHF. CDR3 DNA: TGTGCCAGCAGCTTACGGAAAGGGACTAATCAGCCCCAGCATTTT.

This clonotype was counted a few times. The chain has TRBV18 and TRBJ2-1; 8 bases fit TRBD2. The trim removed 2 bases at V and 2 bases at J, leaving 11 bases unmatched. This CDR3 contains 18 residues. Germline values: CDR1 KGHSH, CDR2 LQKENI. The CDR3 DNA sequence: TGTGCCAGCTCACCAATGGCAGCGGGGGAGCTGACCTACAATGAGCAGTTCTTC. Its translation is CASSPMAAGELTYNEQFF. Looking up the rest from reference TRBV18 and TRBJ2-1 gives the full variable domain: NAGVMQNPRHLVRRRGQEARLRCSPMKGHSHVYWYRQLPEEGLKFMVYLQKENIIDESGMPKERFSAEFPKEGPSILRIQQVVRGDSAAYFCASSPMAAGELTYNEQFFGPGTRLTVL.

This clonotype was seen repeatedly, ten times or more. In nucleotides, the CDR3 is TGTGCCAGCAGCTCGACCTGGCGTCATAATTCACCCCTCCACTTT. This codes for CASSSTWRHNSPLHF. The chain links TRBV7-6 to TRBJ1-6; D is unclear. The CDR3 is 15 residues long. V gave up 4 bases and J gave up 5 bases, with 12 bases separating them. Germline CDR1 reads SGHVS; CDR2 reads FNYEAQ.

The V gene is TRBV3-1, the J gene TRBJ2-5, with a weak D call TRBD2 (6 bases). V lost 0 bases and J 4 bases, leaving 24 bases between the germline ends. The CDR3 is 19 amino acids. Germline CDR1 is LGHDT and CDR2 is YNNKEL (reference sequence). The CDR3 is CASSQERGGYATQGETQYF. The CDR3 DNA reads as TGTGCCAGCAGCCAAGAGCGCGGAGGGTATGCGACACAAGGAGAGACCCAGTACTTC.

The table lists this clonotype with many counts. This chain uses TRBV7-2 with TRBJ1-5; 9 nucleotides agree with TRBD1. Germline CDR1 SGHTA, CDR2 FQGNSA. V shed 4 bases, J shed 1 base, and the junction held 8 bases outside the gene matches. The CDR3 sequence is 17 residues long. The CDR3, as DNA: TGTGCCAGCAGCTCGGGACAGGGAAGAATGAGCAATCAGCCCCAGCATTTT. This encodes CASSSGQGRMSNQPQHF.

The CDR3 here is CASSPSRGQAWGYTF. The CDR3 region has the DNA TGTGCCAGCAGCCCGAGTAGGGGCCAGGCTTGGGGCTACACCTTC. The chain is built from TRBV7-9 and TRBJ1-2; D is possibly TRBD1 (5 bases). The CDR3 is 15 amino acids. The germline V gene has CDR1 SEHNR and CDR2 FQNEAQ (reference sequence). V was shortened by 5 bases and J by 8 bases, with 21 bases between the two germline ends.

V gene TRBV5-4 combines with J gene TRBJ2-7; 10 bases line up with TRBD2. J lost 12 bases, V lost 9 bases, and 9 bases had no gene match. The CDR3 has 11 residues. Germline CDR1 SGHNT, CDR2 YYREEE (reference sequence). This chain's CDR3 is CATQRGGEVYV. Here the CDR3 DNA reads TGTGCCACCCAGCGGGGGGGGGAGGTGTACGTC.

This clonotype came up many times. V is TRBV7-9 and J is TRBJ1-1; D is uncertain. Germline CDR1 and CDR2: SEHNR and FQNEAQ (reference sequence). Trimming shortened V by 5 bases and J by 3 bases, and 7 bases separated the two germline ends. The CDR3 loop spans 12 amino acids. The chain's CDR3 is CASSLSDTEAFF. CDR3 in DNA: TGTGCCAGCAGCCTATCGGACACTGAAGCTTTCTTT.

The chain employs TRBV24-1 and TRBJ2-2; a possible D gene is TRBD1 (7 bases). V lost 4 bases to trimming and J lost 0 bases, with 11 bases between them. CDR3 size: 16 residues. Germline lookup yields CDR1 KGHDR and CDR2 SFDVKD. The CDR3 here is CATSDPGGTNTGELFF. CDR3 sequence (DNA): TGTGCCACCAGTGACCCAGGGGGGACGAACACCGGGGAGCTGTTTTTT.

The sample holds a few counts of this clonotype. The chain uses TRBV7-8 and TRBJ2-5; 13 positions agree with TRBD2. Trimming removed 5 bases from V and 4 bases from J; junction bases left unmatched: 7. The CDR3 has 16 residues. Germline V gives CDR1 SGHVS, CDR2 FQNEAQ. CDR3 in amino acids: CASSHQGTSGAETQYF. The CDR3 coding sequence is TGTGCCAGCAGCCACCAAGGGACTAGCGGGGCAGAGACCCAGTACTTC. The full variable domain, its missing parts supplied by reference TRBV7-8 and TRBJ2-5, is GAGVSQSPRYKVAKRGQDVALRCDPISGHVSLFWYQQALGQGPEFLTYFQNEAQLDKSGLPSDRFFAERPEGSVSTLKIQRTQQEDSAVYLCASSHQGTSGAETQYFGPGTRLLVL.

Ten or more counts support this clonotype. The chain links TRBV12-3 or TRBV12-4 to TRBJ2-7; the D gene is possibly TRBD2 (5 bases). This CDR3 comprises 17 residues. V was cut by 3 bases and J by 2 bases, with 20 bases left in between. The DNA for the CDR3 is TGTGCCAGCAGTTTCTACCCATTAGCGAATCCTACCTACGAGCAGTACTTC. Translating it yields CASSFYPLANPTYEQYF.

This rearrangement joins TRBV5-1 to TRBJ2-5; 11 bases agree with TRBD1. This CDR3 is built from 16 residues. CDR1 SGHRS and CDR2 YFSETQ come from the germline V gene. V lost 2 bases, J lost 5 bases, and 8 bases stayed unmatched. The CDR3 region is CASSFSRDRGSETQYF. The CDR3 DNA reads as TGCGCCAGCAGCTTTTCCCGGGACAGGGGGTCTGAGACCCAGTACTTC.

V and J are TRBV28 and TRBJ2-2; 9 bases map to TRBD2. CDR1 MDHEN and CDR2 SYDVKM come from the germline V gene. The CDR3 length is 19 residues. Germline trimming cut 4 bases from V and 0 bases from J; bases unmatched to any gene: 12. CDR3 coding DNA: TGTGCCAGCAGTTCCGGGAGAGGAGCGGGGGGACCGAACACCGGGGAGCTGTTTTTT. Its protein product is CASSSGRGAGGPNTGELFF.

This clonotype was counted between two and nine times. This chain links TRBV7-6 with TRBJ1-3, with TRBD1 matching 10 bases. This CDR3 has 16 amino acids. Germline CDR1 is SGHVS and CDR2 is FNYEAQ. The V segment lost 5 bases and the J segment 4 bases; nucleotides outside the gene matches: 8. This chain's CDR3 is CASSDDRGQTGNTIYF. CDR3 nucleotide sequence: TGTGCCAGCAGCGACGACAGGGGGCAAACGGGAAACACCATATATTTT.

The J gene is TRBJ1-2, the V gene TRBV15; D may be TRBD1 (6 bases). The germline V and J ends were trimmed by 2 bases and 4 bases, with 14 bases remaining between them. The CDR3 is 15 amino acids. Looked up from germline, CDR1 is LNHNV and CDR2 is YYDKDF (reference sequence). The CDR3 DNA sequence: TGTGCCACCAGCAGACTTGGACAGCACTCCTATGGCTACACCTTC. Translating it yields CATSRLGQHSYGYTF.

This rearrangement joins TRBV27 to TRBJ2-5; 8 nucleotides line up with TRBD2. Per the germline V gene, CDR1 is MNHEY and CDR2 is SMNVEV (reference sequence). J gave up 4 bases and V 2 bases, and 6 bases lay outside the gene matches. The CDR3 has 15 amino acids. CDR3 residues: CASSLRKAGGETQYF. The CDR3 nucleotides read TGTGCCAGCAGTTTAAGGAAGGCGGGGGGAGAGACCCAGTACTTC.

CDR3 nucleotide sequence: TGTGCCAGCAGTTCCGGGGGAAACGAGCAGTACGTC. Its protein is CASSSGGNEQYV. The rearrangement uses TRBV13 and TRBJ2-7; TRBD2 might be the D (6 bases). This CDR3 contains 12 residues. Germline V gene data show CDR1 as PRHDT and CDR2 as FYEKMQ (reference sequence). The V gene lost 6 bases and the J gene lost 5 bases, with 11 bases spanning the gap.

This clonotype came up a few times. The V call is TRBV27, the J call TRBJ2-1, with 12 bases matching TRBD2. With V trimmed by 4 bases and J by 10 bases, 5 bases remained unmatched. The CDR3 has 14 amino acids. CDR1 MNHEY and CDR2 SMNVEV come from the germline V gene (reference sequence). This CDR3 is CASSWTSGVREQFF. CDR3 DNA: TGTGCCAGCAGTTGGACTAGCGGGGTGAGGGAGCAGTTCTTC.

This clonotype was seen more than once but under ten times. The rearrangement uses TRBV4-1 and TRBJ1-5; D unresolved. V was shortened by 6 bases and J by 4 bases, with 19 bases between the two germline ends. The length of the CDR3 is 16 residues. Germline V gene sequence: CDR1 MGHRA, CDR2 YSYEKL. CDR3: CASSPLKESLNQPQHF. CDR3 nucleotides: TGCGCCAGCAGTCCACTTAAGGAATCGTTGAATCAGCCCCAGCATTTT.

Only a few counts were recorded for this clonotype. The chain links TRBV19 to TRBJ2-1; 7 bases line up with TRBD1. V lost 5 bases and J lost 0; bases outside the gene matches: 10. This CDR3 spans 17 amino acids. Germline CDR1 is LNHDA and CDR2 is SQIVND (reference sequence). CDR3 loop: CASSSDRSGSSYNEQFF. The CDR3 DNA reads TGTGCCAGTAGTTCGGACAGGTCTGGGAGCTCCTACAATGAGCAGTTCTTC. Full variable domain (rest looked up from reference TRBV19 and TRBJ2-1): DGGITQSPKYLFRKEGQNVTLSCEQNLNHDAMYWYRQDPGQGLRLIYYSQIVNDFQKGDIAEGYSVSREKKESFPLTVTSAQKNPTAFYLCASSSDRSGSSYNEQFFGPGTRLTVL.

In its sample, this clonotype was seen many times. CDR3 sequence reads: CASSLEWGLAGSPYNEQFF. Written as DNA, the CDR3 is TGTGCCAGCAGCTTAGAATGGGGACTAGCGGGTTCCCCCTACAATGAGCAGTTCTTC. This sequence joins TRBV11-1 and TRBJ2-1, with 12 bases identical to TRBD2. The germline gives CDR1 SGHAT, CDR2 FQDESV (reference sequence). The CDR3 is made up of 19 amino acids. V trimming: 1 base; J trimming: 2 bases; junction bases outside the gene matches: 9.

This clonotype showed up just a few times. CDR3 sequence reads: CSAPGRFEETQYF. CDR3 sequence (DNA): TGCAGTGCTCCGGGACGTTTCGAGGAGACCCAGTACTTC. The gene calls are TRBV20-1 and TRBJ2-5, with D tentatively TRBD1 or TRBD2 (5 bases each). This CDR3 is 13 amino acids long. Germline CDR1 and CDR2: DFQATT and SNEGSKA (reference sequence). V gave up 5 bases and J gave up 5 bases, with 15 bases separating them.

This chain uses TRBV27 with TRBJ1-1; the D is unclear. The CDR3 consists of 14 residues. The ends were cut back, 10 bases at V and 1 base at J, with 16 bases in the middle. Per germline, CDR1 MNHEY and CDR2 SMNVEV (reference sequence). Here the CDR3 reads CATLAGFGNTEAFF. In nucleotides, the CDR3 is TGTGCCACCCTGGCTGGGTTCGGGAACACTGAAGCTTTCTTT.

V and J are TRBV6-1 and TRBJ2-1; 7 bases are a match to TRBD2. Trimming removed 8 bases from V and 10 bases from J; junction bases left unmatched: 23. The germline gives CDR1 MNHNS, CDR2 SASEGT. There are 17 residues in the CDR3. The CDR3 protein is CASGTKDRLAPGREQFF. DNA for the CDR3: TGTGCCAGCGGGACTAAAGACCGACTAGCACCAGGTCGAGAGCAGTTCTTC.

This chain's CDR3 is CASSRAAYYPGSGGPQETQYF. DNA of the CDR3: TGTGCCAGCAGCCGAGCAGCTTATTATCCCGGTAGCGGGGGCCCCCAAGAGACCCAGTACTTC. V is TRBV7-9 and J is TRBJ2-5, with 9 bases fitting TRBD2. Germline V CDR1 and CDR2: SEHNR, FQNEAQ (reference sequence). CDR3 length: 21 amino acids. The V gene end was trimmed by 5 bases and the J gene end by 1 base; junction bases not matched to a gene: 23.

This clonotype was recorded once. V and J are TRBV19 and TRBJ1-2; a possible D gene is TRBD1 (5 bases). Germline CDR1 reads LNHDA; CDR2 reads SQIVND (reference sequence). V was shortened by 8 bases and J by 4 bases, with 14 bases between the two germline ends. CDR3 size: 13 residues. The CDR3 loop reads CASYSGGTYGYTF. As DNA, the CDR3 is TGTGCCAGTTACTCCGGGGGGACCTATGGCTACACCTTC.